These 10 T cell receptor beta chains originate from one sample sequenced in a study of shared clonotypes between healthy human individuals. Assay: immunoSEQ multiplex PCR; the TCRdb copy retains only in-frame clones and omits some. The table has about 2 million clones, roughly 94% seen once. The sequenced sample consisted of naive CD4+ T cells sorted from blood. The subset here: CD45RA+ positively selected. The receptors were sampled from a man aged 18 to 30 in good health.

V usage is TRBV7-2 and J usage is TRBJ2-3; tentative D call: TRBD2 (5 bases). Germline values: CDR1 SGHTA, CDR2 FQGNSA. CDR3 size: 13 residues. Between the trimmed V and J ends, which lost 3 bases and 2 bases, there was a span of 6 bases. CDR3 DNA: TGTGCCAGCAGCTTTGACTACACAGATACGCAGTATTTT. Its translation is CASSFDYTDTQYF.

The J gene is TRBJ2-3, the V gene TRBV4-1, with a tentative D call TRBD1 (6 bases). V lost 1 base and J lost 1, with 18 bases in between. Germline loops: CDR1 MGHRA, CDR2 YSYEKL. CDR3 length equals 18 residues. CDR3 in amino acids: CASSQGSIQGLGTDTQYF. The CDR3 DNA reads TGCGCCAGCAGCCAAGGAAGCATACAGGGTCTGGGCACAGATACGCAGTATTTT.

The V and J genes are TRBV6-4 and TRBJ1-5, with 10 bases that match TRBD1. The CDR3 has 17 residues. Trimming at V came to 6 bases and at J to 0 bases, leaving 8 bases not matched to a gene. Germline V gene data show CDR1 as MRHNA and CDR2 as SNTAGT. CDR3 coding DNA: TGTGCCAGCAGGGCGACAGGGGGCGGGTTTAGCAATCAGCCCCAGCATTTT. Amino acid sequence: CASRATGGGFSNQPQHF.

The chain uses TRBV28 and TRBJ1-6; D may be TRBD1 (6 bases). Trimming left V 7 bases short and J 6 bases short, with 13 bases between. Per the germline V gene, CDR1 is MDHEN and CDR2 is SYDVKM. The CDR3 sequence is 14 residues long. CDR3 sequence (DNA): TGTGCCAGCAAACGGGGGGGCATTAATTCACCCCTCCACTTT. It translates to CASKRGGINSPLHF.

The rearrangement uses TRBV12-5 and TRBJ1-5, with a possible D match to TRBD1 (5 bases). CDR3 size: 15 residues. Trimming removed 2 bases from V and 4 bases from J, with 12 bases in between. Germline CDR1 reads LGHNT; CDR2 reads FRNRAP. The CDR3 is CASGLSGQNNQPQHF. The CDR3 DNA reads TGTGCTAGTGGTTTGTCGGGGCAGAATAATCAGCCCCAGCATTTT. Complete variable domain (other parts from reference TRBV12-5 and TRBJ1-5): DARVTQTPRHKVTEMGQEVTMRCQPILGHNTVFWYRQTMMQGLELLAYFRNRAPLDDSGMPKDRFSAEMPDATLATLKIQPSEPRDSAVYFCASGLSGQNNQPQHFGDGTRLSIL.

This chain connects TRBV6-5 to TRBJ1-5; TRBD1 agrees at 7 bases. The CDR3 totals 14 residues. The ends lost 6 bases at V and 6 bases at J; junction bases unmatched: 8. Germline CDR1 is MNHEY and CDR2 is SVGAGI. This CDR3 reads CASSRQGGSQPQHF. DNA for the CDR3: TGTGCCAGCAGCCGACAGGGTGGAAGTCAGCCCCAGCATTTT.

The chain recombines TRBV6-5 with TRBJ2-2, with D perhaps given as TRBD1 or TRBD2 (5 bases each). Germline CDR1 MNHEY, CDR2 SVGAGI. The ends were cut back, 2 bases at V and 7 bases at J, with 11 bases in the middle. The CDR3 runs to 14 residues. CDR3 protein: CASSYGTPGGELFF. The CDR3, as DNA: TGTGCCAGCAGTTACGGGACCCCCGGCGGGGAGCTGTTTTTT.

The chain links TRBV6-5 to TRBJ2-2; TRBD2 matches 11 bases. Germline lookup yields CDR1 MNHEY and CDR2 SVGAGI. This CDR3 has 16 residues. V lost 2 bases, J lost 5 bases, and 4 bases stayed unmatched. In DNA form, the CDR3 reads TGTGCCAGCAGTTACGTCCTAGCGGGGGGAACCGGGGAGCTGTTTTTT. Protein sequence: CASSYVLAGGTGELFF.

In regard to this clone: This CDR3 is also generated by other DNA sequences in the sample. The rearrangement links TRBV5-4 to TRBJ2-1; D is ambiguous. The V end was cut by 0 bases, the J end by 1 base, with 5 bases between. CDR1 and CDR2 (germline): SGHNT, YYREEE (reference sequence). The CDR3 is 14 amino acids. CDR3 DNA sequence: TGTGCCAGCAGCTTGGTAGGTTCCTACAATGAGCAGTTCTTC. Translating gives CASSLVGSYNEQFF.

J is TRBJ2-5 and V is TRBV28, with 7 bases identical to TRBD1. The ends lost 4 bases at V and 1 base at J; junction bases unmatched: 3. Germline values: CDR1 MDHEN, CDR2 SYDVKM. The CDR3 sequence is 14 residues long. The chain's CDR3 is CASSSGTVQETQYF. CDR3 nucleotides: TGTGCCAGCAGTTCCGGGACAGTCCAAGAGACCCAGTACTTC. The full variable domain, its missing parts supplied by reference TRBV28 and TRBJ2-5, is DVKVTQSSRYLVKRTGEKVFLECVQDMDHENMFWYRQDPGLGLRLIYFSYDVKMKEKGDIPEGYSVSREKKERFSLILESASTNQTSMYLCASSSGTVQETQYFGPGTRLLVL.